This T cell receptor (beta chain) is from a study of OX40 agonist ivuxolimab in advanced cancers. Study-wide background: Mean age approximately 55 years, range about 20 to 79; nearly 85% male. Study outcomes and limitations: CD4+ and CD8+ T cells in blood underwent clonal expansion by week 6 at 0.1 to 3.0 mg/kg.

Sequencing used immunoSEQ multiplex PCR; TCRdb keeps in-frame clones, though not all of them. The table includes 55,000 to 85,000 clones, roughly nine tenths detected once. Turning to this clone: The antigen remains undetermined.

CDR3 length: 11 residues. Germline V gene lookup returns CDR1 SQVTM and CDR2 ANQGSEA. V was pared by 6 bases and J by 4 bases, with 10 bases between. The chain joins TRBV29-1 to TRBJ2-7; D is perhaps TRBD1 (6 bases). The sequenced sample was CD4+ or CD8+ T cells sorted from blood, obtained in a trial of the OX40 agonist ivuxolimab. The receptor was derived from an adult with an advanced solid tumor such as melanoma, head and neck, liver or kidney cancer. The CDR3: CSVRTVYEQYF. CDR3 DNA: TGCAGCGTCAGGACAGTTTACGAGCAGTACTTC.